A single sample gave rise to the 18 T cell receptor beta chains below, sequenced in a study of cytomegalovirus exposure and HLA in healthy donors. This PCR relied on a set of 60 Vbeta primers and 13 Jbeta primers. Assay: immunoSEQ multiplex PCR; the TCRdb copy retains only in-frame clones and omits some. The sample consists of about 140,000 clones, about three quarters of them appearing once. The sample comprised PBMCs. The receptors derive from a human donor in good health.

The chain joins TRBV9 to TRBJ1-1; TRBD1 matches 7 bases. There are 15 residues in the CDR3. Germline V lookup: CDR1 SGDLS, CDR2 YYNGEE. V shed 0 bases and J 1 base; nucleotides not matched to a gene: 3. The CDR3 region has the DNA TGTGCCAGCAGCGTAGAGGCAGGGGGGAACACTGAAGCTTTCTTT. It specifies CASSVEAGGNTEAFF.

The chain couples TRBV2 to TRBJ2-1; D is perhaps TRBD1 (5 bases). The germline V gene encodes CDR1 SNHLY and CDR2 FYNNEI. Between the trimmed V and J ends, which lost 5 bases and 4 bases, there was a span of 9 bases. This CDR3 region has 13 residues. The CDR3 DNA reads TGTGCCAGCAGTAACGACAGATACAATGAGCAGTTCTTC. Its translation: CASSNDRYNEQFF.

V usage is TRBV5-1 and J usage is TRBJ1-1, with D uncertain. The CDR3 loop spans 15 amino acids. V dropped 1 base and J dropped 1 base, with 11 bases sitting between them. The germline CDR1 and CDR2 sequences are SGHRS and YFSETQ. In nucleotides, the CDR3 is TGCGCCAGCAGCTTGTACCCGGGAACGAACACTGAAGCTTTCTTT. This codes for CASSLYPGTNTEAFF.

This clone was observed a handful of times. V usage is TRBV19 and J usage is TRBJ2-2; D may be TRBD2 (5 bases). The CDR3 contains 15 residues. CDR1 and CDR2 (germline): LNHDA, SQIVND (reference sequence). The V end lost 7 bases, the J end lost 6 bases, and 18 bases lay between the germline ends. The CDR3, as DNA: TGTGCCAGTACTCCAGCCTCAGGTAGCGCCGGGGAGCTGTTTTTT. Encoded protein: CASTPASGSAGELFF.

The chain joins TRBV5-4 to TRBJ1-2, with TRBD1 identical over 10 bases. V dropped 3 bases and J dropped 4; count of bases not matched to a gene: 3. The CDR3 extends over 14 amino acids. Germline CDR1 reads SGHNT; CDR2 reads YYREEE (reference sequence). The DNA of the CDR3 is TGTGCCAGCAGCTCGGGACAGGGGACCTATGGCTACACCTTC. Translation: CASSSGQGTYGYTF.

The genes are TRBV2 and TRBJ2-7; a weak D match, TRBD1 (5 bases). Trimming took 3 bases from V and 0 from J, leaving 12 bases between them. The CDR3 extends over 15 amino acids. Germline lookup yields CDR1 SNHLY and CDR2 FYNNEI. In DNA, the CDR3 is TGTGCCAGCAGTGAGAACAGGCAGAGCTCCTACGAGCAGTACTTC. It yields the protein CASSENRQSSYEQYF.

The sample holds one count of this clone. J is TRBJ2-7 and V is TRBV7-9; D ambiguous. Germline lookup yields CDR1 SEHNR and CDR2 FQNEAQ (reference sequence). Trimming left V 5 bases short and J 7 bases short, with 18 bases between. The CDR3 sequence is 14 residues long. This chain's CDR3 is CASSPEMLECEQYF. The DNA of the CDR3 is TGTGCCAGCAGCCCCGAAATGCTCGAGTGTGAGCAGTACTTC.

The CDR3 bases are TGTGCCAGCAGCCACAACGACAGGGGGCGGGGCTACACCTTC. This translates into CASSHNDRGRGYTF. This chain uses TRBV7-6 with TRBJ1-2, with 10 bases lining up with TRBD1. The CDR3 spans 14 residues. Unmatched junction bases numbered 8, after V lost 5 bases and J lost 8 bases. Germline CDR1 SGHVS, CDR2 FNYEAQ.

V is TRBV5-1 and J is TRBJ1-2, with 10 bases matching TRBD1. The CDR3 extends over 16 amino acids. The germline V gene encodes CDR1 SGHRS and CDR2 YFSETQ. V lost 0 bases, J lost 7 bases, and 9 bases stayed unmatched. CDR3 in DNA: TGCGCCAGCAGCTTGGCTGGGGACAGGGGTAATGCTGGCTACACCTTC. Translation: CASSLAGDRGNAGYTF.

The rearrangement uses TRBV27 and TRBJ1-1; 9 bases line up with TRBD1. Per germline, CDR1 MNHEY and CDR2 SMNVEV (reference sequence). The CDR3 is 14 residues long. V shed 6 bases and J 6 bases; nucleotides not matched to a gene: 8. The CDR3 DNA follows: TGTGCCAGCAGCGGACCGGACAGGGGTTCTGAAGCTTTCTTT. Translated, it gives CASSGPDRGSEAFF.

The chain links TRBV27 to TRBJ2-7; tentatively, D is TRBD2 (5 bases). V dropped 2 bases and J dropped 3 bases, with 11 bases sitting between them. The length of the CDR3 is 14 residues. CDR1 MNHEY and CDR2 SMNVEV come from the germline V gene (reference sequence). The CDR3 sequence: CASSLRQLGYEQYF. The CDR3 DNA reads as TGTGCCAGCAGTTTACGGCAACTAGGCTACGAGCAGTACTTC.

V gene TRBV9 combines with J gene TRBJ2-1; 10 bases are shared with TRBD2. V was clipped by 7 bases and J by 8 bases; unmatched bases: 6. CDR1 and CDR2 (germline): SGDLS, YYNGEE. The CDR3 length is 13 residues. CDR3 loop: CASRGTSEYEQFF. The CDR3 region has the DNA TGTGCCAGCCGCGGGACTAGCGAATATGAGCAGTTCTTC. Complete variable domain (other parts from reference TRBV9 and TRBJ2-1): DSGVTQTPKHLITATGQRVTLRCSPRSGDLSVYWYQQSLDQGLQFLIQYYNGEERAKGNILERFSAQQFPDLHSELNLSSLELGDSALYFCASRGTSEYEQFFGPGTRLTVL.

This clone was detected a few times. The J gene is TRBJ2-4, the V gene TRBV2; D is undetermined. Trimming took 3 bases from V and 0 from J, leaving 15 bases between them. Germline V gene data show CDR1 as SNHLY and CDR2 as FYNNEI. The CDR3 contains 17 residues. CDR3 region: CASSDTASGLAKNIQYF. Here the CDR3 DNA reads TGTGCCAGCAGTGATACAGCTTCTGGGCTAGCCAAAAACATTCAGTACTTC.

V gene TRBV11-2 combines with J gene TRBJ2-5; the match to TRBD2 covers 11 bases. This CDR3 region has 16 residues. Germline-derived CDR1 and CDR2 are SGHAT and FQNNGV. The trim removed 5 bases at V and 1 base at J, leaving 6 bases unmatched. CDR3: CASSPGLAGFQETQYF. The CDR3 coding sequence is TGTGCCAGCAGCCCAGGACTAGCGGGCTTCCAAGAGACCCAGTACTTC.

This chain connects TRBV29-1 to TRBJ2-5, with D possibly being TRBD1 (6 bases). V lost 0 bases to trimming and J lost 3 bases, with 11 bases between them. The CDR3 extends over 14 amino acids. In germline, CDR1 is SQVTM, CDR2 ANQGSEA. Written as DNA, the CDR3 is TGCAGCGTTGAAGATCTTTCAGGGGAAGAGACCCAGTACTTC. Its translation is CSVEDLSGEETQYF.

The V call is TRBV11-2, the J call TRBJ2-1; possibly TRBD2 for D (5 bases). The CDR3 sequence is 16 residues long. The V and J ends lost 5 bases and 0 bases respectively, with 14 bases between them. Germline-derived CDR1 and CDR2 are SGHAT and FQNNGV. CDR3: CASSRSLAGSYNEQFF. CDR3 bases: TGTGCCAGCAGCCGCTCCCTAGCCGGCTCCTACAATGAGCAGTTCTTC.

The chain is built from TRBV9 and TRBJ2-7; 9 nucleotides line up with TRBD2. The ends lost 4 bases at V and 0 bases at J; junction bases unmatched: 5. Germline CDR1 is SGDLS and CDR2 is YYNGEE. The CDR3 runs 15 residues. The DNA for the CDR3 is TGTGCCAGCAGCCCAGGACTAGCGAGCTCCTACGAGCAGTACTTC. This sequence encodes CASSPGLASSYEQYF.

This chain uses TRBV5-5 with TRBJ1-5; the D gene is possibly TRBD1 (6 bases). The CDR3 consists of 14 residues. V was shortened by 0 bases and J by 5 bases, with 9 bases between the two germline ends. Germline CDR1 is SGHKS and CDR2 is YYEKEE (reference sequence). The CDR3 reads CASSLGTADQPQHF. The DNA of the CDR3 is TGTGCCAGCAGCTTGGGGACAGCGGATCAGCCCCAGCATTTT.